This T cell receptor beta chain was sequenced for a study of beta chain features in type 1 diabetes. General study findings and limits: Patients with Type 1 diabetes showed moderately but significantly shorter TCRB CDR3s in all four CD4+ subsets.

Investigators reverse transcribed all isolated RNA, so they sequenced expressed TCRB transcripts. TCRdb's table, derived via immunoSEQ multiplex PCR, lists solely in-frame clones and lacks some. The repertoire holds about 360,000 clones, with 10% to 15% as singletons. A word on this clone: No antigen is known for it.

This TCR came from a woman aged 18-29 years with type 1 diabetes. Sequenced: naive CD4+ T cells from blood.

The CDR3 loop reads CASSIVRNTEAFF. CDR3 DNA: TGTGCCAGTAGTATCGTCAGGAACACTGAAGCTTTCTTT. The V gene is TRBV19, the J gene TRBJ1-1, with D hard to call. The CDR3 runs to 13 residues. V lost 3 bases and J 1 base, leaving 6 bases between the germline ends. The germline gives CDR1 LNHDA, CDR2 SQIVND (reference sequence). Full variable domain (rest looked up from reference TRBV19 and TRBJ1-1): DGGITQSPKYLFRKEGQNVTLSCEQNLNHDAMYWYRQDPGQGLRLIYYSQIVNDFQKGDIAEGYSVSREKKESFPLTVTSAQKNPTAFYLCASSIVRNTEAFFGQGTRLTVV.